The 27 T cell receptor beta chains given below trace back to one sample, sequenced in a study of T cell responses to AZD1222 COVID-19 vaccine (dated by TCRdb to about 2021). Library preparation employed the immunoSEQ multiplex PCR assay. TCRdb's version of the immuneACCESS table is confined to in-frame rearrangements and falls short of the full clone set. An unresolved V gene accounts for under half of the shortfall where checked; the remainder is of unknown origin. The sample table shows some 140,000 clones, and about nine tenths are seen once. Clones ranked in the top ten supply under 20% of the sample. The time point label, read with the paper, signifies: baseline before first vaccination. This material consisted of peripheral blood, taken on day 0 of AZD1222 vaccination. Every receptor here comes from an adult in good health.

The chain employs TRBV7-3 and TRBJ1-4; D uncertain. The V end was cut by 3 bases, the J end by 3 bases, with 8 bases between. The germline gives CDR1 SGHTA, CDR2 FQGTGA. CDR3 length equals 14 residues. CDR3 in DNA: TGTGCCAGCAGCTTGACCCTAGCTAATGAAAAACTGTTTTTT. Translating gives CASSLTLANEKLFF. Together with reference TRBV7-3 and TRBJ1-4, the CDR3 gives the full variable domain: GAGVSQTPSNKVTEKGKYVELRCDPISGHTALYWYRQSLGQGPEFLIYFQGTGAADDSGLPNDRFFAVRPEGSVSTLKIQRTERGDSAVYLCASSLTLANEKLFFGSGTQLSVL.

This chain joins TRBV19 and TRBJ1-2; tentative D call: TRBD1 (6 bases). The CDR3 length is 15 residues. Germline lookup yields CDR1 LNHDA and CDR2 SQIVND (reference sequence). Trimming shortened V by 4 bases and J by 0 bases, and 12 bases separated the two germline ends. The CDR3 loop reads CASSTQGTSNYGYTF. In nucleotides, the CDR3 is TGTGCCAGTAGTACCCAGGGGACATCTAACTATGGCTACACCTTC.

This clone has just one count. This chain links TRBV27 with TRBJ2-2; weak D call: TRBD2 (5 bases). The CDR3 loop spans 17 amino acids. The germline V and J ends were trimmed by 2 bases and 1 base, with 14 bases remaining between them. Germline-derived CDR1 and CDR2 are MNHEY and SMNVEV (reference sequence). CDR3 sequence reads: CASSLNHPGWNTGELFF. DNA for the CDR3: TGTGCCAGCAGTTTAAATCACCCGGGGTGGAACACCGGGGAGCTGTTTTTT.

The chain has TRBV5-1 and TRBJ1-1, with TRBD1 matching over 7 bases. The ends lost 3 bases at V and 5 bases at J; junction bases unmatched: 7. The V gene's germline CDR1 is SGHRS and CDR2 YFSETQ. The CDR3 loop spans 14 amino acids. Here the CDR3 reads CASSYTGVGTEAFF. The CDR3 DNA follows: TGCGCCAGCAGCTACACAGGGGTGGGAACTGAAGCTTTCTTT.

The chain combines TRBV12-5 with TRBJ1-2; tentatively, D is TRBD1 (5 bases). The CDR3 sequence is 15 residues long. Germline assignment: CDR1 LGHNT and CDR2 FRNRAP. Trimming removed 1 base from V and 5 bases from J, with 14 bases in between. The CDR3 reads CASGLDPSRTYGYTF. CDR3 in DNA: TGTGCTAGTGGTTTGGACCCCTCCCGGACATATGGCTACACCTTC. Drawing the rest from reference TRBV12-5 and TRBJ1-2, the complete variable domain is DARVTQTPRHKVTEMGQEVTMRCQPILGHNTVFWYRQTMMQGLELLAYFRNRAPLDDSGMPKDRFSAEMPDATLATLKIQPSEPRDSAVYFCASGLDPSRTYGYTFGSGTRLTVV.

CDR3 loop: CASSEGAMAATYEQYF. The CDR3 DNA reads TGTGCCAGCAGTGAAGGGGCAATGGCAGCTACCTACGAGCAGTACTTC. The V and J genes are TRBV2 and TRBJ2-7; D unresolved. The CDR3 loop spans 16 amino acids. CDR1 SNHLY and CDR2 FYNNEI come from the germline V gene. The ends were cut back, 1 base at V and 2 bases at J, with 15 bases in the middle.

V usage is TRBV7-2 and J usage is TRBJ2-5; unclear D gene. The CDR3 is made up of 14 amino acids. Per germline, CDR1 SGHTA and CDR2 FQGNSA. The ends were cut back, 5 bases at V and 4 bases at J, with 14 bases in the middle. In DNA form, the CDR3 reads TGTGCCAGCAGCCCAGGCCCTTCCGGAGAGACCCAGTACTTC. Amino acid sequence: CASSPGPSGETQYF.

The J gene is TRBJ1-5, the V gene TRBV18; 7 bases are shared with TRBD1. V lost 4 bases and J lost 4; bases outside the gene matches: 7. Germline V gene lookup returns CDR1 KGHSH and CDR2 LQKENI. This CDR3 has 15 residues. CDR3 DNA: TGTGCCAGCTCACGTACCAAGGGGGCTAATCAGCCCCAGCATTTT. This sequence encodes CASSRTKGANQPQHF.

This clone has just a few counts. It is unclear where the CDR3 begins or ends on the DNA, so no DNA is shown, and the CDR3 is as TCRdb lists it. The chain employs TRBV29-1 and TRBJ1-5; whether TRBD1, the table's D call, matches the DNA was not checked. Germline V gene lookup returns CDR1 SQVTM and CDR2 ANQGSEA. The CDR3 totals 11 residues, both ends included. The CDR3 reads CSVGTGTFSFF.

The chain couples TRBV7-2 to TRBJ1-1; 8 bases map to TRBD1. J was trimmed by 1 base and V by 6 bases; bases with no gene match: 4. The CDR3 length is 14 residues. In germline, CDR1 is SGHTA, CDR2 FQGNSA. CDR3 nucleotide sequence: TGTGCCAGCAGACTCGGACAGGGGAACACTGAAGCTTTCTTT. This codes for CASRLGQGNTEAFF.

This chain connects TRBV20-1 to TRBJ2-5; 7 bases agree with TRBD2. CDR1 DFQATT and CDR2 SNEGSKA come from the germline V gene (reference sequence). The CDR3 covers 11 residues. V lost 3 bases to trimming and J lost 9 bases; unmatched junction nucleotides: 4. CDR3 residues: CSASPSGAQYF. In DNA, the CDR3 is TGCAGTGCTAGTCCCAGCGGGGCCCAGTACTTC.

V usage is TRBV6-5 and J usage is TRBJ1-2; D is undetermined. The germline gives CDR1 MNHEY, CDR2 SVGAGI. Trimming removed 8 bases at V and 7 bases at J, with 17 bases between. The CDR3 is made up of 13 amino acids. The DNA for the CDR3 is TGTGCCAGCGGCAGCAGAGGAATCACTGGCTACACCTTC. Its translation is CASGSRGITGYTF.

The chain has TRBV6-5 and TRBJ2-5, with a tentative D call TRBD1 (5 bases). The V end was cut by 2 bases, the J end by 5 bases, with 12 bases between. Germline V gives CDR1 MNHEY, CDR2 SVGAGI. The CDR3 loop spans 14 amino acids. This chain's CDR3 is CASSYGALQETQYF. The CDR3 nucleotides read TGTGCCAGCAGTTACGGGGCCCTCCAGGAGACCCAGTACTTC.

V is TRBV7-8 and J is TRBJ1-2; no reliable D call. The germline V and J ends were trimmed by 5 bases and 2 bases, with 15 bases remaining between them. This CDR3 is 15 amino acids long. The germline CDR1 and CDR2 sequences are SGHVS and FQNEAQ. The CDR3: CASSQMVQINYGYTF. The CDR3 region has the DNA TGTGCCAGCAGCCAAATGGTACAGATCAACTATGGCTACACCTTC.

This clone was detected only a few times. The chain employs TRBV11-2 and TRBJ1-3, with D unclear. The germline gives CDR1 SGHAT, CDR2 FQNNGV. CDR3 length: 14 residues. V was shortened by 2 bases and J by 2 bases, with 7 bases between the two germline ends. The CDR3 reads CASSLRNTGNTIYF. DNA of the CDR3: TGTGCCAGCAGCTTACGGAATACTGGAAACACCATATATTTT.

This clone was detected a few times. The chain employs TRBV19 and TRBJ2-1; TRBD1 is a possible D gene (5 bases). Trimming left V 1 base short and J 1 base short, with 8 bases between. Per the germline V gene, CDR1 is LNHDA and CDR2 is SQIVND (reference sequence). CDR3 length: 15 residues. CDR3 nucleotide sequence: TGTGCCAGTAGTATAGGACAGAATTCCTACAATGAGCAGTTCTTC. Translation: CASSIGQNSYNEQFF. The variable domain in full, with the rest retrieved from reference TRBV19 and TRBJ2-1, is DGGITQSPKYLFRKEGQNVTLSCEQNLNHDAMYWYRQDPGQGLRLIYYSQIVNDFQKGDIAEGYSVSREKKESFPLTVTSAQKNPTAFYLCASSIGQNSYNEQFFGPGTRLTVL.

V is TRBV9 and J is TRBJ2-7; a possible D gene is TRBD1 (6 bases). The CDR3 is 15 residues long. The germline V and J ends were trimmed by 4 bases and 0 bases, with 14 bases remaining between them. CDR1 is SGDLS and CDR2 is YYNGEE in the germline V gene. The CDR3 spells CASSPQGHSSYEQYF. The CDR3 DNA reads TGTGCCAGCAGCCCCCAGGGGCATAGCTCCTACGAGCAGTACTTC.

The chain carries TRBV19 and TRBJ2-7; D might be TRBD2 (5 bases). The germline gives CDR1 LNHDA, CDR2 SQIVND (reference sequence). Trimming took 3 bases from V and 6 from J, leaving 18 bases between them. This CDR3 contains 15 residues. This chain's CDR3 is CASSISAPGVGEQYF. Here the CDR3 DNA reads TGTGCCAGTAGTATTTCGGCCCCCGGGGTGGGCGAGCAGTACTTC.

This chain links TRBV5-1 with TRBJ1-1; TRBD1 is a possible D gene (5 bases). Germline CDR1 reads SGHRS; CDR2 reads YFSETQ. The CDR3 length is 15 residues. V lost 0 bases and J lost 0, with 9 bases in between. CDR3 sequence reads: CASSLEAGVNTEAFF. CDR3 coding DNA: TGCGCCAGCAGCTTGGAGGCGGGGGTGAACACTGAAGCTTTCTTT.

V and J are TRBV7-2 and TRBJ1-3; D not certain. Per germline, CDR1 SGHTA and CDR2 FQGNSA. Trimming removed 4 bases at V and 1 base at J, with 14 bases between. The CDR3 runs to 16 residues. The CDR3 loop is CASSSTLGLSGNTIYF. For the CDR3, the DNA is TGTGCCAGCAGCTCCACACTCGGGCTTTCTGGAAACACCATATATTTT.

Comments on this clone: Its ends do not fully match the called genes, so a read error is possible. The V call is TRBV7-7, the J call TRBJ1-5; unclear D gene. Per germline, CDR1 SSHAT and CDR2 FNYEAQ (reference sequence). The CDR3 extends over 15 amino acids. The CDR3 protein is CASSLKWSKIQPQHF. In nucleotides, the CDR3 is TGTGCTAGCAGCTTAAAGTGGAGTAAAATACAGCCCCAGCATTTT. Together with reference TRBV7-7 and TRBJ1-5, the CDR3 gives the full variable domain: GAGVSQSPRYKVTKRGQDVTLRCDPISSHATLYWYQQALGQGPEFLTYFNYEAQPDKSGLPSDRFSAERPEGSISTLTIQRTEQRDSAMYRCASSLKWSKIQPQHFGDGTRLSIL.

This clone was detected only a few times. The chain employs TRBV11-2 and TRBJ2-7, with D possibly TRBD1 on 6 matching bases. The germline V and J ends were trimmed by 6 bases and 9 bases, with 24 bases remaining between them. The CDR3 runs 15 residues. Germline lookup yields CDR1 SGHAT and CDR2 FQNNGV. The CDR3 loop is CASRNLGASTGGQYF. The CDR3 bases are TGTGCCAGCAGAAATTTGGGGGCCTCAACCGGCGGGCAGTACTTC.

This chain joins TRBV10-1 and TRBJ1-1; 8 bases are a match to TRBD1. Germline trimming cut 6 bases from V and 4 bases from J; bases unmatched to any gene: 4. The CDR3 has 13 residues. The germline CDR1 and CDR2 sequences are WNHNN and SYGVQD (reference sequence). CDR3 sequence (DNA): TGCGCCAGCAGCTCACAGGGGGGCACTGAAGCTTTCTTT. Translated, it gives CASSSQGGTEAFF.

Here the CDR3 DNA reads TGTGCCAGCAGATCAATTCTTGGGGCCGGGGGCTACACCTTC. Protein: CASRSILGAGGYTF. V usage is TRBV7-2 and J usage is TRBJ1-2; a possible D gene is TRBD1 (5 bases). The V gene's germline CDR1 is SGHTA and CDR2 FQGNSA. CDR3 length: 14 amino acids. Trimming shortened V by 6 bases and J by 8 bases, and 19 bases separated the two germline ends.

This clone appeared a single time. The gene calls are TRBV24-1 and TRBJ2-4; weak D call: TRBD1 (6 bases). The CDR3 is made up of 15 amino acids. CDR1 KGHDR and CDR2 SFDVKD come from the germline V gene. Trimming stripped 3 bases from V and 8 bases from J, with 16 bases between. CDR3 nucleotide sequence: TGTGCCACCAGTGATCAAACAGGGTCCGGCGACATTCAGTACTTC. As protein: CATSDQTGSGDIQYF.

This clone was counted a few times. The V gene is TRBV28, the J gene TRBJ2-1; TRBD2 aligns across 14 bases. Germline CDR1 is MDHEN and CDR2 is SYDVKM. The CDR3 has 15 residues. V was clipped by 8 bases and J by 7 bases; unmatched bases: 7. The CDR3 spells CASRLAGGMGNEQFF. The CDR3 DNA sequence: TGTGCCAGCCGACTAGCGGGGGGGATGGGGAATGAGCAGTTCTTC.

The chain is built from TRBV12-5 and TRBJ1-5; D is undetermined. This CDR3 region has 13 residues. With 5 bases removed from V and 0 bases from J, the gap between germline ends came to 5 bases. Per the germline V gene, CDR1 is LGHNT and CDR2 is FRNRAP. The CDR3 loop is CASGIDSNQPQHF. In DNA form, the CDR3 reads TGTGCTAGTGGTATAGATAGCAATCAGCCCCAGCATTTT.